The sequence of this TCR beta chain was determined in a study of OX40 agonist ivuxolimab in advanced cancers. Study-wide results and caveats: With doses of 0.1-3.0 mg/kg, partial responders showed among the lowest clonal expansion. A proportion of nonresponders additionally exhibited low normalized T-cell clonal expansion.

CDR1 and CDR2 from the germline V gene are MNHEY and SMNVEV (reference sequence). CDR3 size: 13 residues. V was shortened by 6 bases and J by 2 bases, with 8 bases between the two germline ends. Exclusion of a patient followed from autoimmune disease history or systemic immunosuppression. Assay used: immunoSEQ multiplex PCR; TCRdb lists only in-frame clones, some missing. The top ten clones hold approximately 12% of a sample with 25,000 or so clones, 83% of them seen once. As concerns this clone: Its antigen is currently unknown.

This rearrangement joins TRBV27 to TRBJ2-4; D uncertain. The origin of this receptor is an adult with an advanced solid tumor such as melanoma, head and neck, liver or kidney cancer. This material consisted of CD4+ or CD8+ T cells sorted from blood, taken in a trial of the OX40 agonist ivuxolimab. The CDR3 DNA is TGTGCCAGCAGCTCCTTTTCCAAAAACATTCAGTACTTC. It is translated as CASSSFSKNIQYF.